This TCR beta chain was identified during a study of T cells in Graves' hyperthyroidism and ophthalmopathy. Study at large: Initial diagnosis, before any treatment, was when peripheral blood was collected.

In germline, CDR1 is SGHAT, CDR2 FQNNGV. V shed 0 bases and J 5 bases; nucleotides not matched to a gene: 7. CDR3 length: 15 residues. This clonotype has a count of ten or more. Its specificity is not known. What was amplified from RNA transcripts were TCR beta CDR3 regions. A set of HTBI primers served as the primers for a first-round RT-PCR of the TCR CDR3. MiXCR, run by TCRdb on the multiplex PCR reads, gives a single entry per CDR3 protein. The profile shows about 640,000 distinct CDR3 sequences, under 25% of them singletons. Findings and caveats of the study: Peripheral blood also featured most of the thyroid clonotypes expanded above 0.001.

For ophthalmopathy patients, the Clinical Activity Score was at least 3 and the NOSPECS grade at least 4; duration was under 3 months. It was uncontrolled infection, other autoimmune disease, pregnancy or lactation that excluded patients. Sequenced material: blood. The chain has TRBV11-2 and TRBJ2-7, with 7 bases matching TRBD1. The TCR comes from a man aged 25 to 40 with Graves' ophthalmopathy. The CDR3 DNA reads TGTGCCAGCAGCTTAGACCGAGGGGGCTACGACGAGCAGTACTTC. As protein: CASSLDRGGYDEQYF.